Listed here is a single T cell receptor (beta chain). The data originate from a study of blood T cell repertoires in COVID-19. CDR3 length: 12 amino acids. V was clipped by 1 base and J by 5 bases, with 5 bases between them. Measured with immunoSEQ multiplex PCR; TCRdb has only the in-frame clones, and not every one. The sample holds around 150,000 clones, about 80% seen once. The chain employs TRBV12-3 or TRBV12-4 and TRBJ1-2, with D uncertain. Source material: peripheral blood. The TCR was taken from a man in his 70s with acute or convalescent COVID-19. The CDR3 sequence: CASSLVMYGYTF. For the CDR3, the DNA is TGTGCCAGCAGTTTAGTTATGTATGGCTACACCTTC.